These T cell receptor beta chains were read from a single sample in a study of blood T cells in healthy people across ages. In TCRdb, the 5' RACE reads were re-called with MiXCR into one record per CDR3 protein. The table shows hundreds of thousands of distinct CDR3 sequences, with around 48% occurring only once. What was sequenced was blood. Receptors originate from a man in his thirties or forties in good health. Both conserved end residues are part of each CDR3. The D gene is left open where the match is weak. Some rows have no size entry. The others give once, few or many, or a class for an expanded clone.

V gene	J gene	D gene	clone size	CDR3 protein	CDR3 DNA
TRBV10-3	TRBJ2-1	-	few	CAISPPRGSYNEQFF	TGTGCCATCAGCCCCCCGAGGGGGAGTTACAATGAGCAGTTCTTC
TRBV5-1	TRBJ1-6	TRBD1	-	CASSTGTGGNNSPLHF	TGCGCCAGCAGCACAGGAACAGGGGGCAACAATTCACCCCTCCACTTT
TRBV28	TRBJ2-1	-	few	CASSKAGYNEQFF	TGTGCCAGCAGCAAGGCAGGGTACAATGAGCAGTTCTTC
TRBV20-1	TRBJ2-1	-	-	CSARGSGGPQLDEQFF	TGCAGTGCTAGAGGTTCGGGGGGCCCCCAACTCGATGAGCAGTTCTTC
TRBV29-1	TRBJ1-5	-	-	CSVQGYNQPQHF	TGCAGCGTGCAGGGGTATAATCAGCCCCAGCATTTT
TRBV27	TRBJ2-5	-	once	CASSALEQETQYF	TGTGCCAGTAGTGCCCTGGAGCAAGAGACCCAGTACTTC
TRBV2	TRBJ2-1	-	few	CAVPGGGAGDEQFF	TGTGCCGTCCCCGGTGGGGGGGCAGGCGATGAGCAGTTCTTC
TRBV6-2/TRBV6-3	TRBJ2-1	TRBD2	-	CASSYSSGGPSSYNEQFF	TGTGCCAGCAGTTATTCCAGCGGGGGACCCAGCTCCTACAATGAGCAGTTCTTC
TRBV24-1	TRBJ2-1	TRBD1	-	CATSDLGTGPKYNEQFF	TGTGCCACCAGTGATTTAGGGACAGGGCCGAAGTACAATGAGCAGTTCTTC
TRBV29-1	TRBJ2-5	-	-	CSVEDLQDYQETQYF	TGCAGCGTTGAAGATCTTCAGGACTACCAAGAGACCCAGTACTTC
TRBV10-3	TRBJ2-1	TRBD2	few	CAIRTSGGAHSYNEQFF	TGTGCCATCAGGACTAGCGGGGGGGCCCACTCCTACAATGAGCAGTTCTTC
TRBV5-1	TRBJ2-1	-	many	CASSLEGVNEQFF	TGCGCCAGCAGCTTGGAAGGGGTAAATGAGCAGTTCTTC
TRBV12-3/TRBV12-4	TRBJ1-2	-	-	CASRDGNRANYGYTF	TGTGCCAGCAGGGATGGGAACAGGGCTAACTATGGCTACACCTTC
TRBV6-6	TRBJ2-3	TRBD1	-	CASSSLGQGTDTQYF	TGTGCCAGCAGTTCCCTGGGACAGGGAACAGATACGCAGTATTTT
TRBV25-1	TRBJ1-6	-	-	CATTGTHNSPLHF	TGTGCCACAACCGGGACCCATAATTCACCCCTCCACTTT
TRBV7-2	TRBJ1-6	-	-	CASTEGGGMNSPLHF	TGTGCCAGCACCGAGGGGGGTGGAATGAATTCACCCCTCCACTTT
TRBV20-1	TRBJ1-2	-	-	CSARDQMVGYGYTF	TGCAGTGCTAGAGATCAAATGGTGGGCTATGGCTACACCTTC
TRBV15	TRBJ2-7	-	-	CATSRDVQGPYEQYF	TGTGCCACCAGCAGAGATGTTCAGGGTCCCTACGAGCAGTACTTC
TRBV10-3	TRBJ2-7	-	few	CATGTDRSYEQYF	TGTGCCACAGGGACTGACCGTTCCTACGAGCAGTACTTC
TRBV3-1	TRBJ2-7	TRBD2	-	CASSPTGLAVSYEQYF	TGTGCCAGCAGCCCAACAGGACTAGCGGTCTCCTACGAGCAGTACTTC
TRBV6-2/TRBV6-3	TRBJ2-7	-	-	CAARGAPESYEQYF	TGTGCCGCCCGGGGAGCGCCGGAAAGCTACGAGCAGTACTTC
TRBV30	TRBJ2-7	-	-	CAWTRTDYYEQYF	TGTGCCTGGACCCGGACAGATTACTACGAGCAGTACTTC
TRBV12-3/TRBV12-4	TRBJ2-5	-	-	CASRPGQGLETQYF	TGTGCCAGCAGACCGGGGCAGGGCCTAGAGACCCAGTACTTC
TRBV20-1	TRBJ2-1	-	few	CSARDFQGRNEQFF	TGCAGTGCTAGAGATTTCCAGGGTAGGAATGAGCAGTTCTTC
TRBV6-2/TRBV6-3	TRBJ2-5	-	few	CASNSGGETQYF	TGTGCCAGCAACTCGGGTGGAGAGACCCAGTACTTC
TRBV2	TRBJ1-5	-	-	CASSESGQPQQPQHF	TGTGCCAGCAGTGAATCCGGACAGCCCCAGCAGCCCCAGCATTTT
TRBV10-3	TRBJ2-1	TRBD1	-	CAIGGDRVDEQFF	TGTGCCATCGGTGGGGACAGGGTCGATGAGCAGTTCTTC
TRBV7-2	TRBJ1-5	-	few	CASSPWGYSNQPQHF	TGTGCCAGCAGCCCATGGGGTTATAGCAATCAGCCCCAGCATTTT
TRBV7-2	TRBJ2-5	-	-	CASTDTRRTQYF	TGTGCCAGCACCGACACGAGACGGACCCAGTACTTC
TRBV10-3	TRBJ2-1	TRBD2	-	CAISSLAGGYNEQFF	TGTGCCATCAGCTCACTAGCGGGGGGGTACAATGAGCAGTTCTTC
TRBV6-1	TRBJ2-5	-	-	CASRYRGKETQYF	TGTGCCAGCAGATACCGGGGCAAGGAGACCCAGTACTTC
TRBV4-1	TRBJ2-3	-	few	CASSQANGGTDTQYF	TGCGCCAGCAGCCAAGCTAACGGGGGCACAGATACGCAGTATTTT
TRBV19	TRBJ2-2	TRBD1	-	CASGQGQGTGELFF	TGTGCCAGTGGACAGGGGCAGGGGACCGGGGAGCTGTTTTTT
TRBV6-1	TRBJ2-7	-	few	CASDQSSYEQYF	TGTGCCAGCGATCAATCTTCCTACGAGCAGTACTTC
TRBV20-1	TRBJ2-3	TRBD2	-	CSAEPGLKITDTQYF	TGCAGTGCGGAACCGGGACTAAAGATCACAGATACGCAGTATTTT
TRBV27	TRBJ2-7	TRBD2	many	CASSLGAGAYEQYF	TGTGCCAGCAGTTTAGGAGCGGGGGCCTACGAGCAGTACTTC
TRBV5-1	TRBJ2-1	TRBD1	-	CASSWTGTGSEQFF	TGCGCCAGCAGCTGGACCGGGACAGGGTCTGAGCAGTTCTTC
TRBV6-4	TRBJ2-3	-	few	CASSDSPGTDTQYF	TGTGCCAGCAGTGACTCTCCTGGAACAGATACGCAGTATTTT
TRBV4-3	TRBJ2-1	-	few	CASSQDSGTYNEQFF	TGCGCCAGCAGCCAAGATTCGGGGACCTACAATGAGCAGTTCTTC
TRBV20-1	TRBJ2-1	-	-	CSAREDWSSYNEQFF	TGCAGTGCTAGAGAGGACTGGAGCTCCTACAATGAGCAGTTCTTC
TRBV10-3	TRBJ2-7	-	-	CATGGSYNEQYF	TGTGCCACCGGGGGATCCTACAATGAGCAGTACTTC
TRBV7-2	TRBJ2-7	-	-	CASSLVVGISSCEQYF	TGTGCCAGCAGCTTAGTAGTGGGGATAAGCTCCTGCGAGCAGTACTTC